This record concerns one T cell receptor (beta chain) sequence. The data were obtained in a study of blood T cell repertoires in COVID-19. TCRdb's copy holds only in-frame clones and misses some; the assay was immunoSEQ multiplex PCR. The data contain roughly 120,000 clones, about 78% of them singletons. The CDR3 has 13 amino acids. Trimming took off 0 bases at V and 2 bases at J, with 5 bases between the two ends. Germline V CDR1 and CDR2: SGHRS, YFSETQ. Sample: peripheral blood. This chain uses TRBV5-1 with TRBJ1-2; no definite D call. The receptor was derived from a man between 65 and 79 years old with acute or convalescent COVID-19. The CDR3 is CASSLAQNYGYTF. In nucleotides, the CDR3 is TGCGCCAGCAGCTTGGCTCAGAACTATGGCTACACCTTC.